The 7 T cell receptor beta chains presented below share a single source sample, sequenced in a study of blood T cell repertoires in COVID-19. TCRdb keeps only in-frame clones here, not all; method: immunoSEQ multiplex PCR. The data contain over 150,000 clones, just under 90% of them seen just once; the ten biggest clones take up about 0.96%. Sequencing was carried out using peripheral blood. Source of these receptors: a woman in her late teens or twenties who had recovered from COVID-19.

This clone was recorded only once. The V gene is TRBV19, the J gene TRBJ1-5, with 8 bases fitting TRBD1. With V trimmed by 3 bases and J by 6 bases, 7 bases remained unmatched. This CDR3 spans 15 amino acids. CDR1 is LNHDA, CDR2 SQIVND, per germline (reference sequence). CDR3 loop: CASSIPTGEFQPQHF. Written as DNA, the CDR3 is TGTGCCAGTAGTATTCCGACAGGGGAGTTTCAGCCCCAGCATTTT. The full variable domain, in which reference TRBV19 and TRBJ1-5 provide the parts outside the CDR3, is DGGITQSPKYLFRKEGQNVTLSCEQNLNHDAMYWYRQDPGQGLRLIYYSQIVNDFQKGDIAEGYSVSREKKESFPLTVTSAQKNPTAFYLCASSIPTGEFQPQHFGDGTRLSIL.

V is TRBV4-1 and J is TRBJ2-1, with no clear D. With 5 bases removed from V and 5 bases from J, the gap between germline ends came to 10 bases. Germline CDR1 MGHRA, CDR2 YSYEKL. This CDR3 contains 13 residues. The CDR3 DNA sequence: TGCGCCAGCAGCGCGGCAGCAGACAATGAGCAGTTCTTC. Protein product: CASSAAADNEQFF.

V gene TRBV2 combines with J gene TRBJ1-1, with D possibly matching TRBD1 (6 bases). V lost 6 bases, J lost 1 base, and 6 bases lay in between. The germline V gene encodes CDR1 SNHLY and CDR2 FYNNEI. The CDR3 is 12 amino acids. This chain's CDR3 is CASRGQNTEAFF. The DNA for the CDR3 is TGTGCCAGCAGGGGACAGAACACTGAAGCTTTCTTT.

CDR3 sequence (DNA): TGTGCCAGCTCACCACTCGGGGCGGGGCAAAGGACAGATACGCAGTATTTT. Translating gives CASSPLGAGQRTDTQYF. This rearrangement joins TRBV18 to TRBJ2-3; D is possibly TRBD2 (6 bases). V shed 1 base and J shed 3 bases, with 17 bases lying between them. The germline gives CDR1 KGHSH, CDR2 LQKENI. CDR3 size: 17 residues.

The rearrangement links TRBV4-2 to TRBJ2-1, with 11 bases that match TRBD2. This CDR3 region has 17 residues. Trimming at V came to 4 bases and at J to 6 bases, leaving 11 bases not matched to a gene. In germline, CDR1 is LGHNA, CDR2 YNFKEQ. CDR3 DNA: TGTGCCAGCAGCCTACTACTACTAGCGGGAGCCCCCAATGAGCAGTTCTTC. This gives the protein CASSLLLLAGAPNEQFF.

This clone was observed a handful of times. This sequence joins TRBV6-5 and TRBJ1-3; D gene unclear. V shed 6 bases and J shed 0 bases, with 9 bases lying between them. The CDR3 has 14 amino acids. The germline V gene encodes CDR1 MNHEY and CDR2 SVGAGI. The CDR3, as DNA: TGTGCCAGCAGCATTGAACACTCTGGAAACACCATATATTTT. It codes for CASSIEHSGNTIYF.

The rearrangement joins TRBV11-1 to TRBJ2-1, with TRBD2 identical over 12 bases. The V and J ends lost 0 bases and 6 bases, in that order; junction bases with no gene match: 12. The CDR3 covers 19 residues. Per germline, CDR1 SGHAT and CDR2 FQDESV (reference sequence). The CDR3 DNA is TGTGCCAGCAGCTTAGCCTGGACTAGCGGGATTTCGGCTGGCAATGAGCAGTTCTTC. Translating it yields CASSLAWTSGISAGNEQFF. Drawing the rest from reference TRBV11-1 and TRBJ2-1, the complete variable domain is EAEVAQSPRYKITEKSQAVAFWCDPISGHATLYWYRQILGQGPELLVQFQDESVVDDSQLPKDRFSAERLKGVDSTLKIQPAELGDSAMYLCASSLAWTSGISAGNEQFFGPGTRLTVL.